This T cell receptor beta chain was recovered during a study of human T cells and chemical hapten exposure. Study information: Investigators sensitized 2 cm by 2 cm of upper inner arm skin with 2% DPC. Across the whole study, which lasted about 6 months, patients were given diphenylcyclopropenone on the scalp once a week. Study findings and constraints: The formation of large CDR3 similarity clusters by expanded TCRs significantly exceeded that of controls.

TCRdb analysed the RACE reads with MiXCR anew, one entry per CDR3 protein. The top ten clones hold around 2.6% of a sample with under 100,000 distinct CDR3 sequences, around 8.8% of them seen once. V shed 6 bases and J 12 bases; nucleotides not matched to a gene: 8. This CDR3 spans 12 amino acids. Germline-derived CDR1 and CDR2 are MNHEY and SVGEGT. Time point defined: pre-sensitization, week 0. Treatment described: therapeutic diphenylcyclopropenone sensitization with weekly scalp DPC. With regard to this clonotype: What it binds is not known.

This clonotype originated in a man aged 35-49 years with alopecia areata. Some clones in this sample may be carry-over from other donors' samples. V and J are TRBV6-2 or TRBV6-3 and TRBJ1-1, with 9 bases fitting TRBD1. Source: whole blood, taken in connection with sensitization to the hapten diphenylcyclopropenone (DPC). The CDR3 DNA reads as TGTGCCAGCAGGACCGGGACAGGGTATTCTTTCTTT. It is translated as CASRTGTGYSFF.